Following are 16 T cell receptor beta chains from one sample sequenced in a study of T cells after yellow fever vaccination. In TCRdb, the 5' RACE reads were re-called with MiXCR into one record per CDR3 protein. The data contain over 100,000 distinct CDR3 sequences, approximately 8.4% of them singletons. Sequenced material: CD8+ T cells sorted from PBMCs, taken 45 days after the yellow fever booster vaccination. These receptor sequences come from a man aged 25-45 years who received the YFV17D yellow fever vaccine.

This clonotype has just a few counts. V and J are TRBV11-2 and TRBJ2-7, with 9 bases matching TRBD2. The CDR3 sequence is 15 residues long. V trimming: 8 bases; J trimming: 1 base; junction bases outside the gene matches: 9. Per germline, CDR1 SGHAT and CDR2 FQNNGV. CDR3 sequence (DNA): TGTGCCAGCTACGGCGGGGGGGCAGGGTCCTACGAGCAGTACTTC. Its translation: CASYGGGAGSYEQYF.

CDR3 loop: CASSPQARSGTEAFF. CDR3 in DNA: TGTGCCAGCAGCCCCCAGGCGAGGTCAGGCACTGAAGCTTTCTTT. J is TRBJ1-1 and V is TRBV3-1; D gene unclear. CDR1 and CDR2 from the germline V gene are LGHDT and YNNKEL (reference sequence). V was shortened by 4 bases and J by 4 bases, with 16 bases between the two germline ends. CDR3 length equals 15 residues.

This clonotype has a count of ten or more. The chain links TRBV14 to TRBJ2-7; a possible D gene is TRBD2 (6 bases). The V end was cut by 3 bases, the J end by 3 bases, with 9 bases between. The CDR3 length is 13 residues. Germline CDR1 and CDR2: SGHDN and FVKESK. The CDR3 sequence is CASSHGGLYEQYF. The DNA of the CDR3 is TGTGCCAGCAGCCATGGAGGGCTCTACGAGCAGTACTTC.

This clonotype was seen ten or more times. V is TRBV25-1 and J is TRBJ1-1; unclear D gene. Germline CDR1 MGHDK, CDR2 SYGVNS. V was shortened by 3 bases and J by 7 bases, with 21 bases between the two germline ends. CDR3 size: 16 residues. The CDR3 loop is CASSENRGGRVDEAFF. The CDR3 coding sequence is TGTGCCAGCAGTGAGAATCGGGGAGGAAGGGTAGATGAAGCTTTCTTT.

The chain couples TRBV5-5 to TRBJ1-1; 9 bases are a match to TRBD1. Germline assignment: CDR1 SGHKS and CDR2 YYEKEE (reference sequence). The junction had 8 bases not matched to a gene; V was cut back by 4 bases and J by 4 bases. There are 15 residues in the CDR3. The CDR3 DNA reads as TGTGCCAGCAGCCCGTGGACAGGGGTCGGCACTGAAGCTTTCTTT. This gives the protein CASSPWTGVGTEAFF.

Many counts were recorded for this clonotype. The V and J genes are TRBV9 and TRBJ2-2, with D uncertain. Germline loops: CDR1 SGDLS, CDR2 YYNGEE. V lost 3 bases to trimming and J lost 4 bases, with 4 bases between them. The CDR3 runs 12 residues. CDR3 DNA sequence: TGTGCCAGCAGCGCTTTCACCGGGGAGCTGTTTTTT. This codes for CASSAFTGELFF.

This clonotype was counted ten times or more. This chain connects TRBV4-1 to TRBJ1-5; D unclear. The V end was cut by 1 base, the J end by 7 bases, with 11 bases between. The CDR3 extends over 14 amino acids. Per the germline V gene, CDR1 is MGHRA and CDR2 is YSYEKL. CDR3 in amino acids: CASSQAEGLQPQHF. DNA for the CDR3: TGCGCCAGCAGCCAAGCGGAGGGTTTACAGCCCCAGCATTTT.

This clonotype has a count of ten or more. The rearrangement uses TRBV14 and TRBJ2-1; no clear D. Per germline, CDR1 SGHDN and CDR2 FVKESK. The V and J ends lost 2 bases and 9 bases respectively, with 8 bases between them. This CDR3 contains 12 residues. The CDR3: CASSQSMGEQFF. The CDR3 nucleotides read TGTGCCAGCAGCCAATCGATGGGTGAGCAGTTCTTC.

This clonotype has more than one count but fewer than ten. The CDR3 DNA reads as TGTGCCTGGAGTGACAGGGTCACATATGAGCAGTTCTTC. Amino acid sequence: CAWSDRVTYEQFF. The chain recombines TRBV30 with TRBJ2-1; D may be TRBD1 (6 bases). Germline values: CDR1 GTSNPN, CDR2 SVGIG (reference sequence). Trimming took 1 base from V and 8 from J, leaving 12 bases between them. The CDR3 loop spans 13 amino acids.

The chain joins TRBV5-7 to TRBJ2-2; possibly TRBD2 for D (6 bases). TRBV5-7 is reported as an ORF; its role is uncertain. Trimming shortened V by 5 bases and J by 3 bases, and 11 bases separated the two germline ends. The CDR3 runs 14 residues. The CDR3 sequence: CASSPGDYTGELFF. The CDR3 nucleotides are TGTGCCAGCAGTCCCGGGGACTACACCGGGGAGCTGTTTTTT.

This clonotype has at least ten counts. Relative to the germline gene, one junction end is altered; a read error may explain this. V is TRBV5-1 and J is TRBJ1-1, with no clear D. Germline loops: CDR1 SGHRS, CDR2 YFSETQ. The CDR3 runs 12 residues. The CDR3 region has the DNA TGTGCCAGCAGCCCCTCGGGCACTGAAGCTTTCTTT. It translates to CASSPSGTEAFF.

In its sample, this clonotype was seen many times. V is TRBV7-6 and J is TRBJ2-1; tentative D call: TRBD1 (5 bases). The germline CDR1 and CDR2 sequences are SGHVS and FNYEAQ. The germline V and J ends were trimmed by 3 bases and 0 bases, with 9 bases remaining between them. The CDR3 loop spans 15 amino acids. CDR3 DNA sequence: TGTGCCAGCAGCTTTGACAGCAGCTCCTACAATGAGCAGTTCTTC. Its translation: CASSFDSSSYNEQFF.

This clonotype has more than one count but fewer than ten. This chain connects TRBV4-1 to TRBJ1-1; 7 positions agree with TRBD1. CDR3 length: 18 amino acids. The germline CDR1 and CDR2 sequences are MGHRA and YSYEKL. The J segment lost 0 bases and the V segment lost 1 base, leaving 11 bases of the junction unmatched. CDR3 sequence: CASSQALRGSVVNTEAFF. The CDR3 DNA follows: TGCGCCAGCAGCCAAGCCCTCAGGGGGAGTGTAGTGAACACTGAAGCTTTCTTT.

The table lists this clonotype with many counts. The chain is built from TRBV15 and TRBJ2-7; 7 nucleotides match TRBD2. V lost 4 bases to trimming and J lost 4 bases; unmatched junction nucleotides: 13. This CDR3 is 16 amino acids long. Germline V gene sequence: CDR1 LNHNV, CDR2 YYDKDF (reference sequence). Here the CDR3 reads CATSKNPRLADYEQYF. CDR3 DNA sequence: TGTGCCACCAGCAAAAACCCGAGGCTAGCGGATTACGAGCAGTACTTC.

This clonotype was observed at least ten times. The V call is TRBV5-1, the J call TRBJ2-7; D not certain. Germline CDR1 and CDR2: SGHRS and YFSETQ. This CDR3 region has 10 residues. Trimming took off 5 bases at V and 4 bases at J, with 4 bases between the two ends. The CDR3 DNA is TGCGCCAGCAGAAGTTACGAGCAGTACTTC. This translates into CASRSYEQYF.

On this clonotype: Just one base apart from a much larger clone, this may be a read error. This chain uses TRBV27 with TRBJ2-1; D not resolved. The CDR3 extends over 18 amino acids. CDR1 MNHEY and CDR2 SMNVEV come from the germline V gene (reference sequence). The V end lost 11 bases, the J end lost 0 bases, and 26 bases lay between the germline ends. The CDR3 is CACTLTPGLPSSYNEQFF. CDR3 nucleotides: TGTGCCTGCACCCTGACCCCGGGCTTACCAAGCTCCTACAATGAGCAGTTCTTC.